The rows below give T cell receptor beta chains drawn from one sample of a study of cytomegalovirus exposure and HLA in healthy donors. Some clones are missing from TCRdb's copy, which holds only in-frame ones; the method was immunoSEQ multiplex PCR. The data contain under 200,000 clones, about 79% of them seen just once; the ten biggest clones take up 0.65% to 0.95%. The sequenced sample consisted of PBMCs. All receptors derive from a female donor in good health and CMV-seronegative. Each CDR3 is given with its conserved first and last residue. Clone size is shown for a subset of rows, as once, few, many or a class of expanded clone.

TRBV4-2,TRBJ2-5,few,CASSPGTSGGPETQYF
TRBV28,TRBJ2-1,NA,CASSFQRTSSYNEQFF
TRBV19,TRBJ1-5,few,CASSLSEGQAPNQPQHF
TRBV7-2,TRBJ2-3,NA,CASSTRGTVVPTDTQYF
TRBV28,TRBJ1-2,NA,CASTTGQGRPYGYTF
TRBV4-3,TRBJ2-2,NA,CASSQDPQGGSFGELFF
TRBV10-1,TRBJ1-2,NA,CASSESKSKGSKCYTF
TRBV19,TRBJ2-7,NA,CASSIRSQYEQYF
TRBV7-2,TRBJ1-3,NA,CASSLIRGAGNTIYF
TRBV12-5,TRBJ1-4,NA,CASGLSTGHTNEKLFF
TRBV30,TRBJ2-1,NA,CAWSAAGGGNEQFF
TRBV9,TRBJ2-3,NA,CASSVATGVSSTDTQYF
TRBV2,TRBJ2-1,NA,CASNLGTSGSNEQFF
TRBV6-6,TRBJ2-1,NA,CASSLQGSSYNEQFF
TRBV7-9,TRBJ1-1,few,CASSFGRGGAFF
TRBV25-1,TRBJ1-3,NA,CASGWASGNTIYF
TRBV7-6,TRBJ1-1,NA,CASSPPGQFVAFF